The clone carrying this T cell receptor (beta chain) was detected only a few times. Its antigen remains unidentified. The germline V gene encodes CDR1 LGHNA and CDR2 YNFKEQ. This CDR3 comprises 16 residues. V gave up 3 bases and J gave up 2 bases; unmatched junction bases: 9. This specimen comes from a study of post-analysis software for immune sequencing data. Study as a whole: In terms of disease course, relapsing-remitting, secondary progressive and progressive-relapsing multiple sclerosis were included. Study results and caveats: In multiple sclerosis, normalized Chao1 diversity was significantly below that of controls. Controls showed lower frequencies than patients for five TRBV segments, and TRBV5-6, TRBV5-1 and TRBV20-1 were among these.

The library was made from cDNA and included unique molecular identifiers. Each batch of 1 to 10 million T cells produced 490,000 or so cDNA molecules. MiXCR, applied by TCRdb to the PCR reads, yields one record per CDR3 protein. The profile shows 350,000 to 450,000 distinct CDR3 sequences, approximately 42% of them singletons. The chain combines TRBV4-2 with TRBJ2-7; 8 bases map to TRBD2. Sequenced: blood. The source is a girl aged 2 to 10 with multiple sclerosis. CDR3 region: CASSHPLAGGAYEQYF. The CDR3 DNA reads TGTGCCAGCAGCCATCCCCTGGCGGGAGGTGCCTACGAGCAGTACTTC.